The sample holds many counts of the clone carrying this TCR beta chain. Pregnancy or lactation, uncontrolled infections and other autoimmune diseases were grounds for excluding patients. Investigators amplified TCR beta CDR3 regions from RNA transcripts. RT-PCR with HTBI primers came first, then second-round multiplex PCR. TCRdb fed the multiplex PCR reads into MiXCR, producing one record per CDR3 protein. The sample has a few hundred thousand distinct CDR3 sequences; roughly 17% are singletons. The data belong to a study of Graves' ophthalmopathy and Graves' hyperthyroidism. This CDR3 is 19 amino acids long. Germline V CDR1 and CDR2: DFQATT, SNEGSKA (reference sequence). Trimming left V 5 bases short and J 1 base short, with 30 bases between.

V is TRBV20-1 and J is TRBJ2-7; no clear D. The sample comprised peripheral blood. This TCR was sampled from an adult woman with stable Graves' hyperthyroidism. The CDR3 is CSASPPISPVFRQSYEQYF. The CDR3 DNA sequence: TGCAGTGCTTCTCCCCCCATCTCCCCCGTCTTCAGACAATCCTACGAGCAGTACTTC.